These 16 T cell receptor beta chains originate from one sample sequenced in a study of blood T cell repertoires in COVID-19. Sequenced by immunoSEQ multiplex PCR; TCRdb stores in-frame clones only, minus some. The data contain over 15,000 clones, approximately 91% of them singletons. The sample comprised peripheral blood. Source of these receptors: a woman older than 75 with COVID-19, enrolled during active disease.

The sample holds one count of this clone. The V call is TRBV2, the J call TRBJ2-3; 7 bases are a match to TRBD1. The CDR3 runs to 14 residues. CDR1 and CDR2 (germline): SNHLY, FYNNEI. Losses at the gene ends were 6 bases for V and 5 bases for J; bases not matched to a gene: 8. The CDR3 DNA reads as TGTGCCAGCAGCCTACAGGGGACGCAAGATACGCAGTATTTT. This translates into CASSLQGTQDTQYF.

The chain links TRBV19 to TRBJ1-2; maybe TRBD1 (6 bases). The CDR3 loop spans 15 amino acids. With 3 bases removed from V and 4 bases from J, the gap between germline ends came to 15 bases. The germline gives CDR1 LNHDA, CDR2 SQIVND (reference sequence). CDR3 DNA sequence: TGTGCCAGTAGTATGAGGGGGGGACCCATCTATGGCTACACCTTC. Amino acid sequence: CASSMRGGPIYGYTF.

This clone was recorded once. The gene calls are TRBV29-1 and TRBJ2-1; the match to TRBD2 covers 8 bases. Germline-derived CDR1 and CDR2 are SQVTM and ANQGSEA. This CDR3 is built from 14 residues. J lost 12 bases, V lost 3 bases, and 13 bases had no gene match. The DNA for the CDR3 is TGCAGCGTTGAGCGGACACCGGGACTAGAAGGGCAGTTCTTC. Its protein product is CSVERTPGLEGQFF.

The chain carries TRBV6-6 and TRBJ1-2, with 9 bases fitting TRBD1. The CDR3 extends over 14 amino acids. V lost 5 bases to trimming and J lost 6 bases; unmatched junction nucleotides: 7. The germline V gene has CDR1 MNHNY and CDR2 SVGAGI (reference sequence). CDR3 residues: CASSTRTGADGYTF. The CDR3, as DNA: TGTGCCAGCAGTACACGGACAGGGGCAGATGGCTACACCTTC.

This chain uses TRBV19 with TRBJ2-2; D not certain. This CDR3 is 13 amino acids long. Germline loops: CDR1 LNHDA, CDR2 SQIVND (reference sequence). Trimming took off 3 bases at V and 6 bases at J, with 8 bases between the two ends. CDR3 sequence: CASSISTPGELFF. The CDR3 DNA sequence: TGTGCCAGTAGTATTTCCACACCCGGGGAGCTGTTTTTT.

The rearrangement links TRBV6-6 to TRBJ1-2, with 8 bases matching TRBD1. This CDR3 is 15 amino acids long. V lost 7 bases to trimming and J lost 2 bases; unmatched junction nucleotides: 9. Germline CDR1 reads MNHNY; CDR2 reads SVGAGI (reference sequence). CDR3: CASTLGAGGNYGYTF. In DNA form, the CDR3 reads TGTGCCAGCACCCTAGGGGCAGGGGGCAACTATGGCTACACCTTC.

V usage is TRBV2 and J usage is TRBJ1-6; the match to TRBD1 covers 12 bases. With 10 bases clipped from V and 5 bases from J, the junction kept 9 bases outside the gene matches. The length of the CDR3 is 16 residues. Germline CDR1 and CDR2: SNHLY and FYNNEI. The CDR3 protein is CATTGTGGRNNSPLHF. The CDR3, as DNA: TGTGCCACCACGGGGACAGGGGGCCGTAATAATTCACCCCTCCACTTT.

This rearrangement joins TRBV6-1 to TRBJ2-7; 16 nucleotides align to TRBD2. With V trimmed by 1 base and J by 7 bases, 7 bases remained unmatched. The CDR3 is made up of 17 amino acids. The V gene's germline CDR1 is MNHNS and CDR2 SASEGT. In DNA form, the CDR3 reads TGTGCCAGCAGTGAAGTGGGACTAGCGGGAGGGCCAGGAGAGCAGTACTTC. It codes for CASSEVGLAGGPGEQYF.

V and J are TRBV24-1 and TRBJ1-5; D call uncertain. The CDR3 runs to 15 residues. Deletions cut 3 bases from V and 7 bases from J, with 15 bases between. Germline values: CDR1 KGHDR, CDR2 SFDVKD. The CDR3 sequence: CATSDGRGLGQPQHF. Here the CDR3 DNA reads TGTGCCACCAGTGATGGTCGAGGGCTGGGGCAGCCCCAGCATTTT.

The rearrangement links TRBV29-1 to TRBJ2-5; 8 bases align to TRBD1. The CDR3 spans 15 residues. Germline CDR1 is SQVTM and CDR2 is ANQGSEA. The V gene end was trimmed by 6 bases and the J gene end by 2 bases; junction bases not matched to a gene: 11. CDR3 coding DNA: TGCAGCGTGCGCGGACAGGGCGGCCAACAAGAGACCCAGTACTTC. It codes for CSVRGQGGQQETQYF.

The rearrangement joins TRBV18 to TRBJ1-1, with 8 bases aligning to TRBD1. With V trimmed by 3 bases and J by 5 bases, 5 bases remained unmatched. This CDR3 contains 14 residues. Germline V lookup: CDR1 KGHSH, CDR2 LQKENI. The CDR3 loop reads CASSPTGEGTEAFF. DNA of the CDR3: TGTGCCAGCTCACCGACAGGGGAGGGGACTGAAGCTTTCTTT.

The sample holds one count of this clone. The chain joins TRBV15 to TRBJ2-3, with 16 bases aligning to TRBD2. Trimming cost V 1 base and J 4 bases; bases outside gene matches: 5. CDR3 size: 18 residues. Looked up from germline, CDR1 is LNHNV and CDR2 is YYDKDF (reference sequence). The CDR3 here is CATSRGGLAGGFADTQYF. In nucleotides, the CDR3 is TGTGCCACCAGCAGAGGGGGACTAGCGGGAGGGTTCGCAGATACGCAGTATTTT.

V usage is TRBV7-9 and J usage is TRBJ2-2, with TRBD1 matching over 8 bases. This CDR3 comprises 16 residues. Germline loops: CDR1 SEHNR, CDR2 FQNEAQ (reference sequence). V was pared by 6 bases and J by 3 bases, with 9 bases of the junction left unmatched. Here the CDR3 reads CASSHGDRGDTGELFF. The CDR3 region has the DNA TGTGCCAGCAGTCATGGCGACAGGGGAGACACCGGGGAGCTGTTTTTT.

This chain connects TRBV10-3 to TRBJ2-5; D perhaps matches TRBD2 (6 bases). V gave up 8 bases and J gave up 2 bases, with 18 bases separating them. Germline V CDR1 and CDR2: ENHRY, SYGVKD. This CDR3 has 15 amino acids. The chain's CDR3 is CAIGGDAREQETQYF. The DNA for the CDR3 is TGTGCCATCGGCGGGGACGCTAGGGAGCAAGAGACCCAGTACTTC.

The chain uses TRBV7-9 and TRBJ1-4; D possibly corresponds to TRBD1 (6 bases). This CDR3 spans 13 amino acids. Between the trimmed V and J ends, which lost 5 bases and 3 bases, there was a span of 7 bases. Germline CDR1 SEHNR, CDR2 FQNEAQ (reference sequence). The CDR3 region has the DNA TGTGCCAGCAGCCGGACAGCTAATGAAAAACTGTTTTTT. This encodes CASSRTANEKLFF.

This chain joins TRBV20-1 and TRBJ2-3, with D possibly TRBD1 on 5 matching bases. V lost 3 bases and J 6 bases, leaving 13 bases between the germline ends. Germline V gives CDR1 DFQATT, CDR2 SNEGSKA (reference sequence). The CDR3 covers 13 residues. The CDR3 nucleotides are TGCAGTGCTAGTAGGGGCAGCGCCGATACGCAGTATTTT. Its translation is CSASRGSADTQYF.